Sequencing of this T cell receptor (beta chain) was carried out in a study of OX40 agonist ivuxolimab in advanced cancers. Looking at the study overall: The dose-escalation cohort had hepatocellular carcinoma, melanoma, renal cell or head and neck cancer.

TCRdb keeps only in-frame clones here, not all; method: immunoSEQ multiplex PCR. The sample comprises roughly 70,000 clones, around 86% of which are singletons, and about 0.42% rests with the top ten. Germline trimming cut 5 bases from V and 3 bases from J; bases unmatched to any gene: 4. The CDR3 totals 14 residues. Germline V CDR1 and CDR2: SNHLY, FYNNEI. This receptor was identified in an adult with an advanced solid tumor such as melanoma, head and neck, liver or kidney cancer. The sequences come from CD4+ or CD8+ T cells sorted from blood, collected in a trial of the OX40 agonist ivuxolimab. The genes are TRBV2 and TRBJ1-3; 7 bases are a match to TRBD1. The CDR3 protein is CASSKQGLGNTIYF. As DNA, the CDR3 is TGTGCCAGCAGTAAACAGGGGCTTGGAAACACCATATATTTT.